This TCR beta chain was recorded in a study of cytomegalovirus exposure and HLA in healthy donors. Study details: In an earlier analysis, 90 million to 130 million unique TCR beta sequences were found from some 170 million T cells.

After removal of 6 bases from V and 4 bases from J, the junction contained 9 bases not matched to a gene. The CDR3 has 15 amino acids. Germline values: CDR1 ENHRY, CDR2 SYGVKD. Comments on this clone: Its antigen is unknown.

Study results and limitations: Later on, a genetic analysis was performed. It linked a missense variant in DCLRE1C with V- and J-gene trimming of TCR beta.

The study ran its PCR with 60 Vbeta and 13 Jbeta primers. Here immunoSEQ multiplex PCR was the method, and the copy in TCRdb shows in-frame clones only, minus some. Its table records about 130,000 clones. The clonotype comes from a man aged 40-49 years in good health and CMV-seronegative. Material: PBMCs. The J gene is TRBJ2-5, the V gene TRBV10-3; TRBD1 agrees at 9 bases. CDR3 loop: CAISQPGQGSETQYF. DNA of the CDR3: TGTGCCATCAGCCAACCGGGACAGGGATCAGAGACCCAGTACTTC.